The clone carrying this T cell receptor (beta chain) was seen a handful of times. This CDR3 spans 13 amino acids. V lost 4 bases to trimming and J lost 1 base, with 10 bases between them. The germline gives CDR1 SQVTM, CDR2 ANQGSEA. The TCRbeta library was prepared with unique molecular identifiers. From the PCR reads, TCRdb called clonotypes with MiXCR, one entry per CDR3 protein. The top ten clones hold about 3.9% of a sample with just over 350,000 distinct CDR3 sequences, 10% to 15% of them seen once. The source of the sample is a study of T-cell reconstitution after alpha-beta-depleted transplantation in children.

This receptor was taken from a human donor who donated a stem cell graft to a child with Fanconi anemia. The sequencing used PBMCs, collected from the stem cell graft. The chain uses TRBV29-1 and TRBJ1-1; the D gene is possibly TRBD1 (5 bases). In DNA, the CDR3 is TGCAGCGTTGTACCAGGGACGAACACTGAAGCTTTCTTT. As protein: CSVVPGTNTEAFF.